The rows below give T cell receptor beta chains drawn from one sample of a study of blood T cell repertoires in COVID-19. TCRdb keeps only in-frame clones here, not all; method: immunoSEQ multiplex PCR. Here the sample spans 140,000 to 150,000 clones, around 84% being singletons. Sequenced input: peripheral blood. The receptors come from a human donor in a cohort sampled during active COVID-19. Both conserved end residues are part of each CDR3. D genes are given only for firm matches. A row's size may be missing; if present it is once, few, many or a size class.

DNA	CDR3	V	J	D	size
TGTGCTAGTGGCCCTATAGACAGGCAGGTCTATGGCTACACCTTC	CASGPIDRQVYGYTF	TRBV12-5	TRBJ1-2	-	-
TGTGCCAGCAGCTTTTGGCAGGGGGGTTATACGCAGTATTTT	CASSFWQGGYTQYF	TRBV5-6	TRBJ2-3	-	-
TGTGCCAGTAGCTGGGGACAGGTTAGCACAGATACGCAGTATTTT	CASSWGQVSTDTQYF	TRBV19	TRBJ2-3	TRBD1	-
TGTGCCAGCAGCTTTGGGGGGGCACGGACTGAAGCTTTCTTT	CASSFGGARTEAFF	TRBV7-2	TRBJ1-1	-	-
TGTGCCAGCAGCTTCCCCCAGGGGTACGGCTACACCTTC	CASSFPQGYGYTF	TRBV7-2	TRBJ1-2	-	few
TGTGCCTGGCGACGACAGGGCCCCAACGAGCAGTACTTC	CAWRRQGPNEQYF	TRBV30	TRBJ2-7	TRBD1	-
TGTGCCAGCAGTGACCTGACCGGGACTGCCGAATACTTC	CASSDLTGTAEYF	TRBV25-1	TRBJ2-5	-	-
TGTGCCAGCAGCCATCGGGAAGCCTATGGCTACACCTTC	CASSHREAYGYTF	TRBV3-1/TRBV3-2	TRBJ1-2	-	-
TGTGCCAGCAGTTTCGGGACAGGGGCTGGAAACACCATATATTTT	CASSFGTGAGNTIYF	TRBV27	TRBJ1-3	TRBD1	-
TGTGCCAGCAGCTCTCAGGGGCCTAACTATGGCTACACCTTC	CASSSQGPNYGYTF	TRBV7-2	TRBJ1-2	-	-
TGTGCCAGCAGTGTTTCACTAGCGGGGGCCTACGAGCAGTACTTC	CASSVSLAGAYEQYF	TRBV2	TRBJ2-7	TRBD2	-
TGTGCCAGCAGTTCATCGACAGAAACCTACGAGCAGTACTTC	CASSSSTETYEQYF	TRBV28	TRBJ2-7	-	-
TGTGCCAGCAGCAACGGGTTTGGTTTGACCGGGGAGCTGTTTTTT	CASSNGFGLTGELFF	TRBV6-6	TRBJ2-2	-	-
TGTGCCAGCAGCGTCCAGGGGGAAGGAAACACCATATATTTT	CASSVQGEGNTIYF	TRBV9	TRBJ1-3	TRBD1	few
TGTGCCAGCAGCTTAGCGGGACGGGGGGCCACCGGGGAGCTGTTTTTT	CASSLAGRGATGELFF	TRBV7-6	TRBJ2-2	-	-
TGTGCCAGCAGCCTAATCTCGGGACTAAGATCCGAGCAGTACTTC	CASSLISGLRSEQYF	TRBV3-1/TRBV3-2	TRBJ2-7	TRBD2	few
TGTGCCAGCAGTCAGCTAGCGGGGGCCGTCACTTATACGCAGTATTTT	CASSQLAGAVTYTQYF	TRBV28	TRBJ2-3	TRBD2	-
TGTGCCAGCAGTTTATCGAAGGGCGGGGGCACTGAAGCTTTCTTT	CASSLSKGGGTEAFF	TRBV27	TRBJ1-1	-	-
TGTGCCAGCCGGACAGAGGGGAACACTGAAGCTTTCTTT	CASRTEGNTEAFF	TRBV12-3/TRBV12-4	TRBJ1-1	-	-
TGTGCCAGCAGCTTAGGGGACAGGGGCTATGGCTACACCTTC	CASSLGDRGYGYTF	TRBV7-9	TRBJ1-2	TRBD1	-
TGTGCCAGCAGTGGACTAGCGTCCTACAATGAGCAGTTCTTC	CASSGLASYNEQFF	TRBV7-9	TRBJ2-1	TRBD2	-
TGTGCCAGCACTACGGGACAGGGAGATGAAAAACTGTTTTTT	CASTTGQGDEKLFF	TRBV11-3	TRBJ1-4	TRBD1	-
TGTGCCAGCAGCTTTACCGGGACAGGGGGCGAACGAACGGGCTGTGCCTACACCTTC	CASSFTGTGGERTGCAYTF	TRBV21-1	TRBJ1-2	-	-
TGTGCCAGCAGTCCTGACAGGGGAGTATCAAAACTGTTTTTT	CASSPDRGVSKLFF	TRBV27	TRBJ1-4	TRBD1	-
TGTGCCAGCAGCTTAGAGGGTCGGGCAGGGGAGGGGAACACTGAAGCTTTCTTT	CASSLEGRAGEGNTEAFF	TRBV7-2	TRBJ1-1	-	once
TGTGCCAGCAGCCCGAGTTGGCGGGAAAAACTGTTTTTT	CASSPSWREKLFF	TRBV6-2/TRBV6-3	TRBJ1-4	-	-
TGCGCCAGCAGCCAAGGAGCCGGGACAGGACTGAACTATGGCTACACCTTC	CASSQGAGTGLNYGYTF	TRBV4-3	TRBJ1-2	TRBD1	once
TGCGCCAGCAGCCAAACAGGGGGATATGGCTACACCTTC	CASSQTGGYGYTF	TRBV4-1	TRBJ1-2	TRBD1	-
TGTGCCAGCAGCTCGAGGGTGGGGAGCACTGAAGCTTTCTTT	CASSSRVGSTEAFF	TRBV13	TRBJ1-1	-	-
TGCAGCGTTTTCGGGACTAGCGGGGGGCCGAGCTCCTACGAGCAGTACTTC	CSVFGTSGGPSSYEQYF	TRBV29-1	TRBJ2-7	TRBD2	once
TGTGCCAGTACCATCCCGGGACAGATGAACACTGAAGCTTTCTTT	CASTIPGQMNTEAFF	TRBV6-5	TRBJ1-1	TRBD1	-
TGTGCCAGCAGACCCCTAGCGGGGGGGCCCTACGAGCAGTACTTC	CASRPLAGGPYEQYF	TRBV5-8	TRBJ2-7	TRBD2	-
TGTGCCAGCCGACAAAGGGAGAATCAGCCCCAGCATTTT	CASRQRENQPQHF	TRBV6-5	TRBJ1-5	-	-
TGTGCCAGCAGCCAAGCTACAGGGTATCAGCCCCAGCATTTT	CASSQATGYQPQHF	TRBV3-1/TRBV3-2	TRBJ1-5	-	-